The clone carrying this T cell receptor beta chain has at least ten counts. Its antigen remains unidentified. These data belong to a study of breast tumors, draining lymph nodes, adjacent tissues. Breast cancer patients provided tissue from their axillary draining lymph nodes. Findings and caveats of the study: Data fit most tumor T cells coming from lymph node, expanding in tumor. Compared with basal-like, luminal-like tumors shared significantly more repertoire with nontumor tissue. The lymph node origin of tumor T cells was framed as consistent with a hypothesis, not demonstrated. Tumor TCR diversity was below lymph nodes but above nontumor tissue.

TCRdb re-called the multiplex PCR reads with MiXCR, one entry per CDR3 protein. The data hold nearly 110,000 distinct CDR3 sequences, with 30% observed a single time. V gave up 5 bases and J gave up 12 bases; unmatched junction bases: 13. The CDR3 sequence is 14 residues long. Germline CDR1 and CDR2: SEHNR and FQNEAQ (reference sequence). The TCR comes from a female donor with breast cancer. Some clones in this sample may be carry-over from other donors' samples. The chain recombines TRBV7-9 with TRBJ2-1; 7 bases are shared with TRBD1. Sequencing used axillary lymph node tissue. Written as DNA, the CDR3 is TGTGCCAGCAGCCCCTCTACAAGGGGGCGCTTGCAGTTCTTC. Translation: CASSPSTRGRLQFF.